The clone carrying this TCR beta chain was seen a few times. CDR3 length equals 15 residues. Germline V CDR1 and CDR2: SEHNR, FQNEAQ (reference sequence). V trimming: 5 bases; J trimming: 5 bases; junction bases outside the gene matches: 8. TCRdb passed the RT-PCR reads through MiXCR, listing each CDR3 protein once. This table holds about 700,000 distinct CDR3 sequences, 12% to 15% found once. Sequenced material: memory CD4+ T cells from blood. This TCR derives from a female donor in good health, serving as a healthy control. This rearrangement joins TRBV7-9 to TRBJ1-2; 10 nucleotides agree with TRBD1. For the CDR3, the DNA is TGTGCCAGCAGCCGCGACAGGGGGCCCTCATATGGCTACACCTTC. This gives the protein CASSRDRGPSYGYTF.